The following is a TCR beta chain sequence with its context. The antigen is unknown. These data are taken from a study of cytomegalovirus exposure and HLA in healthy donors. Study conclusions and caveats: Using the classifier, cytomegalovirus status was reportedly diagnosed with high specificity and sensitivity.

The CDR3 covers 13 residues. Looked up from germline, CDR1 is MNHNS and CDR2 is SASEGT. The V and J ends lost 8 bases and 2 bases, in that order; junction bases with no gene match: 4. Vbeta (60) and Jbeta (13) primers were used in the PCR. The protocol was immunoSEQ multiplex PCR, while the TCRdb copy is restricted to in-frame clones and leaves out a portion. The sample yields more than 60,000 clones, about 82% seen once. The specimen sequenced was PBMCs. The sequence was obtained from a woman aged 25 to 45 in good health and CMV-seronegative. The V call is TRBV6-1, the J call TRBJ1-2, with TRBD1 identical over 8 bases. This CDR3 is CASVQGDNYGYTF. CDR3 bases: TGTGCCAGCGTACAGGGGGACAACTATGGCTACACCTTC.